This TCR beta chain was retrieved from a study of OX40 agonist ivuxolimab in advanced cancers. General observations from the study: Dosing at 0.1 to 3.0 mg/kg was accompanied by clonal expansion of CD4+ and CD8+ blood T cells by week 6. The study found among the lowest clonal expansion in partial responders at 0.1-3.0 mg/kg.

Assay used: immunoSEQ multiplex PCR; TCRdb lists only in-frame clones, some missing. The sample shows roughly 80,000 clones, around four fifths of them seen only once. About this clone itself: Its antigen is undetermined.

Between the trimmed V and J ends, which lost 5 bases and 0 bases, there was a span of 8 bases. The germline gives CDR1 GTSNPN, CDR2 SVGIG (reference sequence). The CDR3 runs to 13 residues. The TCR originated in an adult with an advanced solid tumor such as melanoma, head and neck, liver or kidney cancer. Sample: CD4+ or CD8+ T cells sorted from blood, taken in a trial of the OX40 agonist ivuxolimab. The V gene is TRBV30, the J gene TRBJ1-5; weak D call: TRBD1 (5 bases). The CDR3 is CAWGDGSNQPQHF. The CDR3 region has the DNA TGTGCCTGGGGGGACGGTAGCAATCAGCCCCAGCATTTT.